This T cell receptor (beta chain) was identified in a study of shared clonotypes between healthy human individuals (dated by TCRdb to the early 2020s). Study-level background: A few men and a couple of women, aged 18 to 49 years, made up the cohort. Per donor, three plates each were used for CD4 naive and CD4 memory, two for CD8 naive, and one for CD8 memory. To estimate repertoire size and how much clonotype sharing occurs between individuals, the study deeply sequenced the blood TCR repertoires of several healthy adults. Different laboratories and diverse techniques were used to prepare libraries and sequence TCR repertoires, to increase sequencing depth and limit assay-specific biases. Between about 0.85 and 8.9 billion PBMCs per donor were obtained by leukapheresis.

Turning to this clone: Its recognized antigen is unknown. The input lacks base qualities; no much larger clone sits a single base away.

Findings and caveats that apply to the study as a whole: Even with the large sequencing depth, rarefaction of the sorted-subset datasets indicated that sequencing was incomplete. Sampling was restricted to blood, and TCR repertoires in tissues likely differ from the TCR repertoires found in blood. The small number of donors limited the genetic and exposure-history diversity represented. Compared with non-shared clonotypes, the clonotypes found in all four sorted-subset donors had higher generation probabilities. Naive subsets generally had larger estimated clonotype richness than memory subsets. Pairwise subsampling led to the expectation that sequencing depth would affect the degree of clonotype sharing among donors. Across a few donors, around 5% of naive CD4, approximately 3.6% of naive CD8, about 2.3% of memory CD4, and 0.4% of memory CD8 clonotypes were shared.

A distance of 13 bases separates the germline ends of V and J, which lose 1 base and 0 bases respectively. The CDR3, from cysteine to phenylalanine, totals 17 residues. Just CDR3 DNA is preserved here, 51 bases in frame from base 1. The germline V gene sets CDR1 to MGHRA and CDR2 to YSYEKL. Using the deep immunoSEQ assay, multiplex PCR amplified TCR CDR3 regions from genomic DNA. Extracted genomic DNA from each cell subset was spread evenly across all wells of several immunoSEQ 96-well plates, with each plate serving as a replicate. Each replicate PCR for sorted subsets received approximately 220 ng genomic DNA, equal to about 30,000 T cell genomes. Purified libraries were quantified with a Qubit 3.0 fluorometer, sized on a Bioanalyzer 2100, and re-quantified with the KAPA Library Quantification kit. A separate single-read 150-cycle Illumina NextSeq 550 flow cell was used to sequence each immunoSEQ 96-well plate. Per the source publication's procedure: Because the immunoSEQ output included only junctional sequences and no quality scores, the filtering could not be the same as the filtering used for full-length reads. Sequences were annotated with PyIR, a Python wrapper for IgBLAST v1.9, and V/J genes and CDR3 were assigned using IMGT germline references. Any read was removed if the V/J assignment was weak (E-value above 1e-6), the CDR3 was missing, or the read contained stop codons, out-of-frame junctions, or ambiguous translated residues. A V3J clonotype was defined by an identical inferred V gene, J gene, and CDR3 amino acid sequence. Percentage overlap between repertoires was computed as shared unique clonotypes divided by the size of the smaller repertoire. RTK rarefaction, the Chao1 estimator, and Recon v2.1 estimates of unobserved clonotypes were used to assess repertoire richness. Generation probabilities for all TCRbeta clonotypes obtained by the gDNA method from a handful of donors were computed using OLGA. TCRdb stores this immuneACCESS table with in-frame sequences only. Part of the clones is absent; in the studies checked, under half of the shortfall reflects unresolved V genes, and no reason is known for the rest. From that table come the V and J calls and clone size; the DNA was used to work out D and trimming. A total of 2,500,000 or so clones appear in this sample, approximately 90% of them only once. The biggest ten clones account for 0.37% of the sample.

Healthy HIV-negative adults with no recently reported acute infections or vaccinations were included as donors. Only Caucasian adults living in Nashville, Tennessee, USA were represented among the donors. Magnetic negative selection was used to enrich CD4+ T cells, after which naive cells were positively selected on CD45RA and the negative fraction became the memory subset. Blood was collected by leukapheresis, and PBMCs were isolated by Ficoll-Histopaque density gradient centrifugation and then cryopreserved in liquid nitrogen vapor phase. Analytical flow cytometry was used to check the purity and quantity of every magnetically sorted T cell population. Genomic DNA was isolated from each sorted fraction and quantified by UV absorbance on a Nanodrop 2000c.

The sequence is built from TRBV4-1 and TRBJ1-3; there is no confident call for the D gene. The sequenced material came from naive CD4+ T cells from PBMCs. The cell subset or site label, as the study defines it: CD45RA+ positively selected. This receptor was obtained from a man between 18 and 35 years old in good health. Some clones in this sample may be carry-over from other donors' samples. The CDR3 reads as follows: CASSQGFRVFSGNTIYF. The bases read TGCGCCAGCAGCCAAGGATTCCGGGTGTTCTCTGGAAACACCATATATTTT.